These T cell receptor beta chains were read from a single sample in a study of identical twins. TCRdb analysed the 5' RACE reads with MiXCR anew, one entry per CDR3 protein. The sample carries roughly 750,000 distinct CDR3 sequences, around 20% recorded once. These same data were also listed under a study on T cells expressing NK-cell markers.

Sequencing was carried out using PBMCs. Receptor source: a woman under 30 in good health. Each CDR3 is given with its conserved first and last residue. A D gene is named only where the DNA matches it firmly. A clone size is listed for some rows: how often the clone was seen (once, few, many), or a class if it is expanded.

CDR3 protein	CDR3 DNA	V gene	J gene	CDR3 length	D gene	clone size
CAIGAPRGYTF	TGTGCCATCGGGGCCCCTCGGGGCTACACCTTC	TRBV10-3	TRBJ1-2	11	-	-
CSARGSSFGGELFF	TGCAGTGCTCGAGGCTCTAGCTTCGGCGGGGAGCTGTTTTTT	TRBV20-1	TRBJ2-2	14	-	-
CASGQLNEQFF	TGCGCCTCCGGACAGTTGAATGAGCAGTTCTTC	TRBV4-3	TRBJ2-1	11	-	-
CASSLPRGEGGNEQFF	TGTGCCAGCAGTCTTCCCCGGGGGGAGGGCGGCAATGAGCAGTTCTTC	TRBV12-3/TRBV12-4	TRBJ2-1	16	TRBD2	-
CASTMTVGTATDTQYF	TGTGCCAGCACCATGACCGTCGGGACGGCCACAGATACGCAGTATTTT	TRBV5-4	TRBJ2-3	16	-	-
CASSSGTGEYEQYF	TGCGCCAGCAGCTCCGGGACAGGGGAATACGAGCAGTACTTC	TRBV5-1	TRBJ2-7	14	TRBD1	few
CASSLGRGGHEQFF	TGTGCCAGCAGTTTAGGGCGGGGGGGGCATGAGCAGTTCTTC	TRBV12-3/TRBV12-4	TRBJ2-1	14	TRBD2	-
CSVVIESYEQYF	TGCAGCGTTGTGATCGAGTCCTACGAGCAGTACTTC	TRBV29-1	TRBJ2-7	12	-	many
CSVIGWADWGTEAFF	TGCAGCGTTATAGGTTGGGCAGATTGGGGCACTGAAGCTTTCTTT	TRBV29-1	TRBJ1-1	15	-	few
CSARTRDRADFYNSPLHF	TGCAGTGCTAGAACCCGGGACAGGGCAGATTTTTATAATTCACCCCTCCACTTT	TRBV20-1	TRBJ1-6	18	TRBD1	-
CSAEEDFGNTIYF	TGCAGCGCAGAGGAGGATTTCGGAAACACCATATATTTT	TRBV29-1	TRBJ1-3	13	-	-
CSVEVAGTDTQYF	TGCAGCGTTGAAGTAGCGGGCACAGATACGCAGTATTTT	TRBV29-1	TRBJ2-3	13	-	many
CASSYTGWSEQYF	TGTGCCAGCAGTTACACAGGGTGGAGCGAGCAGTACTTC	TRBV6-5	TRBJ2-7	13	-	-
CASSLGLTALLHEQYF	TGTGCCAGCAGCTTAGGCCTGACAGCCCTCCTACACGAGCAGTACTTC	TRBV13	TRBJ2-7	16	-	-
CSSSVGSYGYTF	TGCAGTTCCAGCGTAGGGAGCTATGGCTACACCTTC	TRBV20-1	TRBJ1-2	12	-	-
CASSNWPFEDTGELFF	TGCGCCAGCAGCAACTGGCCATTCGAGGACACCGGGGAGCTGTTTTTT	TRBV5-1	TRBJ2-2	16	-	-
CASKEWGAALRETQYF	TGTGCCAGCAAGGAATGGGGGGCAGCACTTCGGGAGACCCAGTACTTC	TRBV7-9	TRBJ2-5	16	-	many
CASSLFGVTEAFF	TGCGCCAGCAGCCTGTTCGGGGTCACTGAAGCTTTCTTT	TRBV5-1	TRBJ1-1	13	-	many
CATSRLKAGTVEQYF	TGTGCCACCAGCAGGCTGAAAGCGGGAACGGTTGAGCAGTACTTC	TRBV15	TRBJ2-7	15	TRBD2	-
CASSGATNYGYTF	TGTGCCAGCTCAGGGGCGACTAACTATGGCTACACCTTC	TRBV5-5	TRBJ1-2	13	-	-
CASSPGGAPEQFF	TGCGCCAGCAGCCCTGGGGGGGCCCCTGAGCAGTTCTTC	TRBV10-2	TRBJ2-1	13	-	-
CASNSAETYNEQFF	TGTGCCAGCAATTCTGCAGAAACCTACAATGAGCAGTTCTTC	TRBV2	TRBJ2-1	14	-	few
CASSQAGYTEAFF	TGCGCCAGCAGCCAAGCGGGGTACACTGAAGCTTTCTTT	TRBV4-1	TRBJ1-1	13	-	-
CSARQGAYNSPLHF	TGCAGTGCTAGACAGGGCGCCTATAATTCACCCCTCCACTTT	TRBV20-1	TRBJ1-6	14	-	many
CASSQDVGPFYEQYF	TGCGCCAGCAGCCAAGACGTGGGGCCCTTCTACGAGCAGTACTTC	TRBV4-3	TRBJ2-7	15	-	-
CASSLGYGVRDYEQYF	TGTGCCAGCAGCTTAGGATATGGCGTCAGGGACTACGAGCAGTACTTC	TRBV7-9	TRBJ2-7	16	-	few
CANVDRMNTEAFF	TGTGCCAACGTGGACAGGATGAACACTGAAGCTTTCTTT	TRBV6-4	TRBJ1-1	13	TRBD1	-
CASSLTGVKMNTEAFF	TGTGCCAGCAGTTTGACCGGGGTCAAGATGAACACTGAAGCTTTCTTT	TRBV12-3/TRBV12-4	TRBJ1-1	16	-	-
CSARPPSSYNEQFF	TGCAGCGCCAGACCACCGAGCTCCTACAATGAGCAGTTCTTC	TRBV20-1	TRBJ2-1	14	-	few
CASSYGPPNEQFF	TGTGCCAGCAGTTACGGCCCCCCCAATGAGCAGTTCTTC	TRBV6-2/TRBV6-3	TRBJ2-1	13	-	-
CASRRAPEMEQFF	TGTGCCAGCAGGAGAGCGCCAGAGATGGAGCAGTTCTTC	TRBV6-1	TRBJ2-1	13	-	-
CASARGNTEAFF	TGTGCCAGCGCCCGGGGTAACACTGAAGCTTTCTTT	TRBV12-3/TRBV12-4	TRBJ1-1	12	-	many
CASSQAPTSGKGEQYF	TGCGCCAGCAGCCAGGCCCCAACTAGCGGGAAGGGTGAGCAGTACTTC	TRBV4-3	TRBJ2-7	16	TRBD2	few
CASTHRGLTDTQYF	TGTGCCAGCACACACAGGGGGCTCACAGATACGCAGTATTTT	TRBV27	TRBJ2-3	14	TRBD1	few
CASSQEPRGLSYNEQFF	TGCGCCAGCAGCCAAGAGCCGAGGGGGCTCTCCTACAATGAGCAGTTCTTC	TRBV4-3	TRBJ2-1	17	TRBD1	few